The clone carrying this T cell receptor beta chain was detected many times. No antigen is known for it. Germline values: CDR1 SGHRS, CDR2 YFSETQ. V lost 0 bases, J lost 11 bases, and 4 bases stayed unmatched. The CDR3 loop spans 13 amino acids. Using its own MiXCR run on the 5' RACE reads, TCRdb lists one record per CDR3 protein. The data contain around 680,000 distinct CDR3 sequences, around 8.6% of them singletons. The source of the sample is a study of identical twins. Points from the study as a whole: Insertions were fewer in abundant cord blood beta clonotypes, whereas memory repertoires showed none of this pattern.

This sample also appeared in a second study, on yellow fever vaccine responses in identical twins.

The receptor's source is a woman between 18 and 30 years old in good health. Input material: PBMCs. V gene TRBV5-1 combines with J gene TRBJ2-2; the match to TRBD1 covers 7 bases. As DNA, the CDR3 is TGCGCCAGCAGCTTGGCGGACAGGTTCGAGCTGTTTTTT. It yields the protein CASSLADRFELFF.